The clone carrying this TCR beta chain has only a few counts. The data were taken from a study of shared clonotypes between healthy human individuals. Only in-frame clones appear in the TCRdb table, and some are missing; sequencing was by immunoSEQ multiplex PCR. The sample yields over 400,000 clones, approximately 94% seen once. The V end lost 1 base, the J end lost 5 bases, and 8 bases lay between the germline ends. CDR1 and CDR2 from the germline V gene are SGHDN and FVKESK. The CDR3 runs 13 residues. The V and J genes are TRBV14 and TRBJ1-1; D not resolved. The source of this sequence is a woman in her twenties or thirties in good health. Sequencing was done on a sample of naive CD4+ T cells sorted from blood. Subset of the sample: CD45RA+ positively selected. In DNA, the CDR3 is TGTGCCAGCAGCCAAGCGACGCATACTGAAGCTTTCTTT. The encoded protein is CASSQATHTEAFF.